This T cell receptor (beta chain) comes out of a study of CD8+ T cells in alopecia areata. Whole-study results and caveats: Although TCR sharing was seen in mice, sharing across patients was less clear, possibly for HLA-related reasons.

RNA extraction and reverse transcription yielded cDNA as sequencing template. Libraries were prepared by immunoSEQ multiplex PCR; TCRdb keeps only in-frame clonotypes and omits some of them. The table has under 65,000 clones, roughly 40% seen once; the top ten hold around 54%. In the case of this clone: Its target is unknown.

The sequenced sample consisted of NKG2D-low CD8+ T cells sorted from blood. The sequence was collected from a human donor with alopecia areata.

CDR3 DNA: TGCGCCAGCAGCTCGGGGACTAGCGGGGTCCAAGAGACCCAGTACTTC. Amino acid sequence: CASSSGTSGVQETQYF. This chain uses TRBV5-1 with TRBJ2-5; 13 nucleotides agree with TRBD2. The germline gives CDR1 SGHRS, CDR2 YFSETQ. This CDR3 has 16 amino acids. V was clipped by 3 bases and J by 1 base; unmatched bases: 3. Full variable domain (remainder filled in from reference TRBV5-1 and TRBJ2-5): KAGVTQTPRYLIKTRGQQVTLSCSPISGHRSVSWYQQTPGQGLQFLFEYFSETQRNKGNFPGRFSGRQFSNSRSEMNVSTLELGDSALYLCASSSGTSGVQETQYFGPGTRLLVL.